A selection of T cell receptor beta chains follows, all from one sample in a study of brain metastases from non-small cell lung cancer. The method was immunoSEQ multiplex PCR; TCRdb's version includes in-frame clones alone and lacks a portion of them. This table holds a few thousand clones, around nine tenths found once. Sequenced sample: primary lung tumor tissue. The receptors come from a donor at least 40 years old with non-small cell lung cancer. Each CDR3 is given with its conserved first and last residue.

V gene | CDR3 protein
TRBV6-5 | CASSSIRSYGYTF
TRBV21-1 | CASSQVEGPSSLHF
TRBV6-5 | CASSYSSSGQETQYF
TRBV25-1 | CANPTGGGGELFF
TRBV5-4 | CASNRDRGSTGELFF
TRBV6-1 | CASSEDGTYEQYF
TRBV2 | CASSETPRGEQFF
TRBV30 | CAWSRGLKSPLHF
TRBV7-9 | CASSLTGAGDQPQHF
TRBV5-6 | CASSLGSAISYEQYF
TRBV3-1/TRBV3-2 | CASSHSTGDEQYF
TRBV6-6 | CASNTRGPQETQYF
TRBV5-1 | CASSLYLASQGAKSEQYF
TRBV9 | CASSLDRGGDYTQYF
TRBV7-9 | CASSSTGRGSTEAFF
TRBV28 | CAHSGRVGNSPLHF
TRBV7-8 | CASSPTTGLGAFF
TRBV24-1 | CATSASTGLRNEQFF
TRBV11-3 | CASSSEPRSNEQFF
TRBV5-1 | CASSLTGSSYEQYF
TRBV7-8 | CASSSRLTGSQETQYF
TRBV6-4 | CASSEKGVTDTQYF
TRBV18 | CASSLPNSGLGYGYTF
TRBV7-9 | CARSLTWVGTEAFF
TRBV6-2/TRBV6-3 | CASSYTGGDTEAFF
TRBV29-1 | CSVRGSADTQYF
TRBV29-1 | CSAPGTSGRNEQFF
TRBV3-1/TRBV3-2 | CASSYLAGASTDTQYF
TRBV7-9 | CASSLSGVDTQYF
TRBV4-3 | CASSQDDGESVETQYF
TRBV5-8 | CASNWGGRGNTEAFF
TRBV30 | CAWSVLGGTDVEELFF
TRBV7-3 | CASSLHASGNADTQYF
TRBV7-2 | CASSLGADYGYTF
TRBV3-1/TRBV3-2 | CASSGANTEAFF
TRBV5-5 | CASSPPTGGRTDTQYF
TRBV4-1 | CASSQDRWGSAEAFF
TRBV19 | CASSSGQGVGAGELFF
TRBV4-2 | CASSSGTDNSPLHF
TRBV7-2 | CASSDGLAGNIQYF
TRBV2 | CASRANRQGRQFF
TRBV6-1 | CASSPGNEQYF
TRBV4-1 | CASSQGVRDRSYEQYF
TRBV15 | CATSRGGLISYNEQFF
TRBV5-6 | CASSLGAELGAQYF
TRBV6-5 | CASSWDGEDTGELFF
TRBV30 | CAWASDGELFF